This T cell receptor (beta chain) was found in a study of shared T cell receptors in the human thymus. The V and J ends lost 3 bases and 4 bases respectively, with 15 bases between them. Germline V gene lookup returns CDR1 SGHRS and CDR2 YFSETQ. The CDR3 sequence is 15 residues long. The table came from immunoSEQ multiplex PCR; TCRdb's copy has only in-frame clones and leaves some out. The data contain 550,000 to 800,000 clones, 75% to 90% of them singletons. These data were also filed under a second study, of human thymus T cells. That work states: Surgeons resected thymus tissue during corrective heart surgery. Apparent bias marked the V and J gene usage of thymic and blood repertoires. Thymic repertoires of unrelated individuals were reported in related research to overlap highly.

The sequence derives from a girl in the first two years of life with a congenital heart defect. The chain joins TRBV5-1 to TRBJ2-3; no clear D gene. Sample: thymocytes. This CDR3 reads CASSSSGLQSDTQYF. The CDR3 DNA follows: TGCGCCAGCAGCTCCTCGGGTCTACAATCAGATACGCAGTATTTT.